Listed below are T cell receptor beta chains from one sample, sequenced in a study of blood T cell repertoires in COVID-19. The protocol was immunoSEQ multiplex PCR, while the TCRdb copy is restricted to in-frame clones and leaves out a portion. In the table there are about 210,000 clones, about 85% of which are singletons. Source material: peripheral blood. Receptors were obtained from a man aged 40-49 years with acute or convalescent COVID-19. Both conserved end residues are part of each CDR3. Fields, in order: CDR3 protein, CDR3 DNA, clone size, V gene, J gene, D gene. D genes are given only for firm matches. Rows may omit the clone size; those that give it use once, few, many or a size class.

CASSFQGSNEKLFF	TGCGCCAGCAGCTTTCAGGGATCTAATGAAAAACTGTTTTTT	NA	TRBV5-1	TRBJ1-4	NA
CASSPTGGSGNTIYF	TGTGCCAGCAGTCCCACCGGGGGCTCTGGAAACACCATATATTTT	NA	TRBV27	TRBJ1-3	NA
CASRSGETQYF	TGCGCCAGCAGATCGGGGGAGACCCAGTACTTC	NA	TRBV10-2	TRBJ2-5	NA
CASSQAGTQYF	TGTGCCAGCAGTCAGGCGGGGACCCAGTACTTC	NA	TRBV12-3/TRBV12-4	TRBJ2-5	NA
CASSYSPSVYEQYF	TGTGCCAGCAGTTACTCCCCTAGTGTTTACGAGCAGTACTTC	once	TRBV6-5	TRBJ2-7	NA
CASSQGQTTTDTQYF	TGCGCCAGCAGCCAGGGACAGACAACCACAGATACGCAGTATTTT	NA	TRBV4-3	TRBJ2-3	TRBD1
CASSPAGGGEETQYF	TGTGCCAGCAGCCCAGCGGGGGGCGGAGAAGAGACCCAGTACTTC	NA	TRBV7-7	TRBJ2-5	TRBD2
CASSSKREGLGELFF	TGTGCCAGCAGCTCCAAGCGGGAGGGCCTGGGGGAGCTGTTTTTT	NA	TRBV7-9	TRBJ2-2	TRBD2
CSVLGLAGLVGRPNEQFF	TGCAGCGTCCTGGGCCTAGCGGGTCTTGTCGGCAGACCTAATGAGCAGTTCTTC	NA	TRBV29-1	TRBJ2-1	TRBD2
CASTRGDIVSNQPQHF	TGTGCCAGTACCCGGGGGGACATTGTTAGCAATCAGCCCCAGCATTTT	NA	TRBV19	TRBJ1-5	NA
CASSPMTGVEQYF	TGTGCCAGCAGCCCGATGACAGGGGTCGAGCAGTACTTC	NA	TRBV7-2	TRBJ2-7	TRBD1
CASSLAGGGSYGYTF	TGTGCCAGCAGCTTGGCAGGGGGCGGGTCCTATGGCTACACCTTC	NA	TRBV5-4	TRBJ1-2	TRBD1
CASSLTPQGAAYEQYF	TGTGCCAGCAGCCTCACACCACAGGGGGCCGCCTACGAGCAGTACTTC	NA	TRBV5-5	TRBJ2-7	TRBD1
CASSQDWTSGIIRQFF	TGCGCCAGCAGCCAAGACTGGACTAGCGGGATTATTCGGCAGTTCTTC	NA	TRBV4-3	TRBJ2-1	TRBD2
CASRPFDRGLNEQYF	TGTGCCAGCAGACCCTTCGACAGGGGCTTAAACGAGCAGTACTTC	NA	TRBV28	TRBJ2-7	TRBD1
CASSSGDLAKNIQYF	TGTGCCAGTAGTAGCGGGGACTTAGCCAAAAACATTCAGTACTTC	NA	TRBV19	TRBJ2-4	NA
CASSLIPTVVSTDTQYF	TGTGCCAGCAGCCTTATCCCGACTGTCGTTAGCACAGATACGCAGTATTTT	NA	TRBV27	TRBJ2-3	NA
CASSLGLNYEQYF	TGTGCCAGCAGTCTAGGACTTAACTACGAGCAGTACTTC	NA	TRBV27	TRBJ2-7	NA
CASSLTRGQGTELFF	TGTGCCAGCAGCTTAACGAGGGGTCAGGGGACGGAGCTGTTTTTT	NA	TRBV7-3	TRBJ2-2	NA
CASSFPTGVTGNTIYF	TGTGCCAGCAGTTTTCCGACAGGGGTGACCGGAAACACCATATATTTT	NA	TRBV28	TRBJ1-3	TRBD1